Below are 18 T cell receptor beta chains sequenced from a single sample in a study of shared clonotypes between healthy human individuals. TCRdb's table, derived via immunoSEQ multiplex PCR, lists solely in-frame clones and lacks some. This table has 650,000 to 750,000 clones, 60% to 80% appearing once. The sequencing sample was made of memory CD4+ T cells sorted from blood. The subset here: CD45RA-negative fraction. These receptors were collected from a woman in her 30s in good health.

This chain uses TRBV28 with TRBJ2-5; no clear D. Germline CDR1 is MDHEN and CDR2 is SYDVKM. This CDR3 region has 12 residues. The V and J ends lost 6 bases and 11 bases respectively, with 16 bases between them. This CDR3 is CASRGRGEEQYF. DNA of the CDR3: TGTGCCAGCAGGGGTCGAGGCGAGGAGCAGTACTTC.

This clone has more than one count but fewer than ten. The CDR3, as DNA: TGTGCCAGCAGCCATGGGACAGTCCAAGAGACCCAGTACTTC. Protein: CASSHGTVQETQYF. The chain employs TRBV7-2 and TRBJ2-5, with 7 positions matching TRBD1. Germline CDR1 is SGHTA and CDR2 is FQGNSA. This CDR3 has 14 amino acids. The V and J ends lost 5 bases and 1 base, in that order; junction bases with no gene match: 4.

The V and J genes are TRBV28 and TRBJ2-7, with D unclear. The ends were cut back, 2 bases at V and 2 bases at J, with 13 bases in the middle. CDR1 is MDHEN and CDR2 is SYDVKM in the germline V gene. The CDR3 runs to 15 residues. The CDR3 region is CASSLRPPITYEQYF. CDR3 DNA sequence: TGTGCCAGCAGTTTAAGACCGCCGATTACCTACGAGCAGTACTTC.

This chain connects TRBV28 to TRBJ2-7, with D perhaps TRBD1 (5 bases). V gave up 10 bases and J gave up 2 bases, with 18 bases separating them. CDR1 is MDHEN, CDR2 SYDVKM, per germline. This CDR3 is 14 amino acids long. The CDR3 sequence is CATYTDSQPYEQYF. CDR3 bases: TGTGCCACGTACACTGACAGCCAACCCTACGAGCAGTACTTC.

The V and J genes are TRBV21-1 and TRBJ2-1; the table names TRBD2, a call not compared with the DNA. TRBV21-1 is noted as a pseudogene. The CDR3 spans 15 residues. CDR3 nucleotides: TGTGCCAGCCCCCGATGTAGCGGGACCTACAATGAGCAGTTCTTC. Translating gives CASPRCSGTYNEQFF.

A word on this clone: This same CDR3 is encoded by further DNA sequences in the sample. The chain uses TRBV18 and TRBJ2-1; TRBD2 aligns across 10 bases. Germline assignment: CDR1 KGHSH and CDR2 LQKENI. CDR3 length: 15 amino acids. Germline trimming cut 3 bases from V and 4 bases from J; bases unmatched to any gene: 3. Here the CDR3 DNA reads TGTGCCAGCTCACCTACTAGCGGGATATACAATGAGCAGTTCTTC. Protein sequence: CASSPTSGIYNEQFF.

V is TRBV27 and J is TRBJ2-7; TRBD2 might be the D (7 bases). V lost 6 bases and J 5 bases, leaving 20 bases between the germline ends. Germline CDR1 and CDR2: MNHEY and SMNVEV (reference sequence). The CDR3 is made up of 15 amino acids. CDR3 loop: CASSRYRDGGHEQYF. CDR3 DNA: TGTGCCAGCAGCCGGTACCGGGACGGGGGGCACGAGCAGTACTTC.

This chain joins TRBV9 and TRBJ2-5, with D hard to call. V was pared by 0 bases and J by 3 bases, with 12 bases between. The CDR3 runs to 15 residues. Germline CDR1 SGDLS, CDR2 YYNGEE. CDR3 amino acids: CASSVAGLTEETQYF. Written as DNA, the CDR3 is TGTGCCAGCAGCGTAGCCGGGTTAACCGAAGAGACCCAGTACTTC. The variable domain in full, completed from reference TRBV9 and TRBJ2-5, reads DSGVTQTPKHLITATGQRVTLRCSPRSGDLSVYWYQQSLDQGLQFLIQYYNGEERAKGNILERFSAQQFPDLHSELNLSSLELGDSALYFCASSVAGLTEETQYFGPGTRLLVL.

The rearrangement uses TRBV28 and TRBJ2-7; no definite D call. The CDR3 is 15 amino acids. Per germline, CDR1 MDHEN and CDR2 SYDVKM. Trimming took 6 bases from V and 4 from J, leaving 19 bases between them. Here the CDR3 DNA reads TGTGCCAGCAGAGCTAACTTGGCCCTGCCATACGAGCAGTACTTC. It yields the protein CASRANLALPYEQYF.

The chain employs TRBV19 and TRBJ1-5; D remains unclear. The CDR3 covers 13 residues. From germline, CDR1 is LNHDA and CDR2 SQIVND (reference sequence). The CDR3 region has the DNA TGTGCGTCGTCTCTTGGCGGGAAAGGGCCCCAGCATTTT. This translates into CASSLGGKGPQHF.

J is TRBJ2-1 and V is TRBV2; TRBD2 might be the D (5 bases). V gave up 8 bases and J gave up 10 bases, with 15 bases separating them. Germline CDR1 reads SNHLY; CDR2 reads FYNNEI. The CDR3 has 12 amino acids. CDR3 sequence reads: CASRTDFGEQFF. The CDR3, as DNA: TGTGCCAGCCGGACTGATTTTGGGGAGCAGTTCTTC. The full variable domain, completed using reference TRBV2 and TRBJ2-1, is EPEVTQTPSHQVTQMGQEVILRCVPISNHLYFYWYRQILGQKVEFLVSFYNNEISEKSEIFDDQFSVERPDGSNFTLKIRSTKLEDSAMYFCASRTDFGEQFFGPGTRLTVL.

V gene TRBV6-6 combines with J gene TRBJ1-3; 7 nucleotides agree with TRBD1. Germline V CDR1 and CDR2: MNHNY, SVGAGI (reference sequence). The V gene end was trimmed by 1 base and the J gene end by 3 bases; junction bases not matched to a gene: 6. This CDR3 spans 16 amino acids. CDR3 sequence reads: CASSYLGGAGGNTIYF. The CDR3 DNA reads TGTGCCAGCAGTTACTTAGGGGGCGCAGGTGGAAACACCATATATTTT.

On this clone itself: The same CDR3 also results from other DNA sequences found in this sample. The V call is TRBV19, the J call TRBJ1-1, with a tentative D call TRBD1 (6 bases). CDR3 length equals 13 residues. Trimming took off 7 bases at V and 4 bases at J, with 13 bases between the two ends. Germline loops: CDR1 LNHDA, CDR2 SQIVND (reference sequence). CDR3: CASTYIGGTEAFF. The CDR3 coding sequence is TGTGCCAGTACCTACATAGGGGGCACTGAAGCTTTCTTT. The complete variable domain, with remaining parts taken from reference TRBV19 and TRBJ1-1, reads DGGITQSPKYLFRKEGQNVTLSCEQNLNHDAMYWYRQDPGQGLRLIYYSQIVNDFQKGDIAEGYSVSREKKESFPLTVTSAQKNPTAFYLCASTYIGGTEAFFGQGTRLTVV.

This chain uses TRBV29-1 with TRBJ2-4, with TRBD2 matching over 7 bases. Germline CDR1 is SQVTM and CDR2 is ANQGSEA. Unmatched junction bases numbered 2, after V lost 4 bases and J lost 2 bases. The CDR3 consists of 13 residues. CDR3 region: CSVVGGSKNIQYF. CDR3 in DNA: TGCAGCGTTGTGGGGGGGTCCAAAAACATTCAGTACTTC. Filled out from reference TRBV29-1 and TRBJ2-4, the complete variable domain reads SAVISQKPSRDICQRGTSLTIQCQVDSQVTMMFWYRQQPGQSLTLIATANQGSEATYESGFVIDKFPISRPNLTFSTLTVSNMSPEDSSIYLCSVVGGSKNIQYFGAGTRLSVL.

The V and J genes are TRBV7-9 and TRBJ2-1, with 10 nucleotides matching TRBD2. The CDR3 has 16 amino acids. Germline V gives CDR1 SEHNR, CDR2 FQNEAQ (reference sequence). V was pared by 3 bases and J by 5 bases, with 7 bases of the junction left unmatched. The CDR3 reads CASSFPLAGTNNEQFF. In nucleotides, the CDR3 is TGTGCCAGCAGCTTCCCACTAGCGGGAACTAACAATGAGCAGTTCTTC.

J is TRBJ2-1 and V is TRBV16, with no clear D. From germline, CDR1 is KGHSY and CDR2 FQNENV. V dropped 4 bases and J dropped 2 bases, with 9 bases sitting between them. The CDR3 spans 14 residues. In nucleotides, the CDR3 is TGTGCCAGCAGCCCAGTCCCAACCTACAATGAGCAGTTCTTC. It translates to CASSPVPTYNEQFF.

The chain has TRBV5-6 and TRBJ1-4; D not certain. The CDR3 totals 13 residues. From germline, CDR1 is SGHDT and CDR2 YYEEEE. V lost 3 bases and J lost 4, with 7 bases in between. Written as DNA, the CDR3 is TGTGCCAGCAGCTACGGGGTTAATGAAAAACTGTTTTTT. Translation: CASSYGVNEKLFF.

The chain has TRBV7-8 and TRBJ1-1; no firm D call. Germline CDR1 reads SGHVS; CDR2 reads FQNEAQ. This CDR3 contains 13 residues. With 5 bases removed from V and 5 bases from J, the gap between germline ends came to 12 bases. The CDR3 DNA reads TGTGCCAGCAGCCCAACCACCGATACTGAAGCTTTCTTT. It translates to CASSPTTDTEAFF.